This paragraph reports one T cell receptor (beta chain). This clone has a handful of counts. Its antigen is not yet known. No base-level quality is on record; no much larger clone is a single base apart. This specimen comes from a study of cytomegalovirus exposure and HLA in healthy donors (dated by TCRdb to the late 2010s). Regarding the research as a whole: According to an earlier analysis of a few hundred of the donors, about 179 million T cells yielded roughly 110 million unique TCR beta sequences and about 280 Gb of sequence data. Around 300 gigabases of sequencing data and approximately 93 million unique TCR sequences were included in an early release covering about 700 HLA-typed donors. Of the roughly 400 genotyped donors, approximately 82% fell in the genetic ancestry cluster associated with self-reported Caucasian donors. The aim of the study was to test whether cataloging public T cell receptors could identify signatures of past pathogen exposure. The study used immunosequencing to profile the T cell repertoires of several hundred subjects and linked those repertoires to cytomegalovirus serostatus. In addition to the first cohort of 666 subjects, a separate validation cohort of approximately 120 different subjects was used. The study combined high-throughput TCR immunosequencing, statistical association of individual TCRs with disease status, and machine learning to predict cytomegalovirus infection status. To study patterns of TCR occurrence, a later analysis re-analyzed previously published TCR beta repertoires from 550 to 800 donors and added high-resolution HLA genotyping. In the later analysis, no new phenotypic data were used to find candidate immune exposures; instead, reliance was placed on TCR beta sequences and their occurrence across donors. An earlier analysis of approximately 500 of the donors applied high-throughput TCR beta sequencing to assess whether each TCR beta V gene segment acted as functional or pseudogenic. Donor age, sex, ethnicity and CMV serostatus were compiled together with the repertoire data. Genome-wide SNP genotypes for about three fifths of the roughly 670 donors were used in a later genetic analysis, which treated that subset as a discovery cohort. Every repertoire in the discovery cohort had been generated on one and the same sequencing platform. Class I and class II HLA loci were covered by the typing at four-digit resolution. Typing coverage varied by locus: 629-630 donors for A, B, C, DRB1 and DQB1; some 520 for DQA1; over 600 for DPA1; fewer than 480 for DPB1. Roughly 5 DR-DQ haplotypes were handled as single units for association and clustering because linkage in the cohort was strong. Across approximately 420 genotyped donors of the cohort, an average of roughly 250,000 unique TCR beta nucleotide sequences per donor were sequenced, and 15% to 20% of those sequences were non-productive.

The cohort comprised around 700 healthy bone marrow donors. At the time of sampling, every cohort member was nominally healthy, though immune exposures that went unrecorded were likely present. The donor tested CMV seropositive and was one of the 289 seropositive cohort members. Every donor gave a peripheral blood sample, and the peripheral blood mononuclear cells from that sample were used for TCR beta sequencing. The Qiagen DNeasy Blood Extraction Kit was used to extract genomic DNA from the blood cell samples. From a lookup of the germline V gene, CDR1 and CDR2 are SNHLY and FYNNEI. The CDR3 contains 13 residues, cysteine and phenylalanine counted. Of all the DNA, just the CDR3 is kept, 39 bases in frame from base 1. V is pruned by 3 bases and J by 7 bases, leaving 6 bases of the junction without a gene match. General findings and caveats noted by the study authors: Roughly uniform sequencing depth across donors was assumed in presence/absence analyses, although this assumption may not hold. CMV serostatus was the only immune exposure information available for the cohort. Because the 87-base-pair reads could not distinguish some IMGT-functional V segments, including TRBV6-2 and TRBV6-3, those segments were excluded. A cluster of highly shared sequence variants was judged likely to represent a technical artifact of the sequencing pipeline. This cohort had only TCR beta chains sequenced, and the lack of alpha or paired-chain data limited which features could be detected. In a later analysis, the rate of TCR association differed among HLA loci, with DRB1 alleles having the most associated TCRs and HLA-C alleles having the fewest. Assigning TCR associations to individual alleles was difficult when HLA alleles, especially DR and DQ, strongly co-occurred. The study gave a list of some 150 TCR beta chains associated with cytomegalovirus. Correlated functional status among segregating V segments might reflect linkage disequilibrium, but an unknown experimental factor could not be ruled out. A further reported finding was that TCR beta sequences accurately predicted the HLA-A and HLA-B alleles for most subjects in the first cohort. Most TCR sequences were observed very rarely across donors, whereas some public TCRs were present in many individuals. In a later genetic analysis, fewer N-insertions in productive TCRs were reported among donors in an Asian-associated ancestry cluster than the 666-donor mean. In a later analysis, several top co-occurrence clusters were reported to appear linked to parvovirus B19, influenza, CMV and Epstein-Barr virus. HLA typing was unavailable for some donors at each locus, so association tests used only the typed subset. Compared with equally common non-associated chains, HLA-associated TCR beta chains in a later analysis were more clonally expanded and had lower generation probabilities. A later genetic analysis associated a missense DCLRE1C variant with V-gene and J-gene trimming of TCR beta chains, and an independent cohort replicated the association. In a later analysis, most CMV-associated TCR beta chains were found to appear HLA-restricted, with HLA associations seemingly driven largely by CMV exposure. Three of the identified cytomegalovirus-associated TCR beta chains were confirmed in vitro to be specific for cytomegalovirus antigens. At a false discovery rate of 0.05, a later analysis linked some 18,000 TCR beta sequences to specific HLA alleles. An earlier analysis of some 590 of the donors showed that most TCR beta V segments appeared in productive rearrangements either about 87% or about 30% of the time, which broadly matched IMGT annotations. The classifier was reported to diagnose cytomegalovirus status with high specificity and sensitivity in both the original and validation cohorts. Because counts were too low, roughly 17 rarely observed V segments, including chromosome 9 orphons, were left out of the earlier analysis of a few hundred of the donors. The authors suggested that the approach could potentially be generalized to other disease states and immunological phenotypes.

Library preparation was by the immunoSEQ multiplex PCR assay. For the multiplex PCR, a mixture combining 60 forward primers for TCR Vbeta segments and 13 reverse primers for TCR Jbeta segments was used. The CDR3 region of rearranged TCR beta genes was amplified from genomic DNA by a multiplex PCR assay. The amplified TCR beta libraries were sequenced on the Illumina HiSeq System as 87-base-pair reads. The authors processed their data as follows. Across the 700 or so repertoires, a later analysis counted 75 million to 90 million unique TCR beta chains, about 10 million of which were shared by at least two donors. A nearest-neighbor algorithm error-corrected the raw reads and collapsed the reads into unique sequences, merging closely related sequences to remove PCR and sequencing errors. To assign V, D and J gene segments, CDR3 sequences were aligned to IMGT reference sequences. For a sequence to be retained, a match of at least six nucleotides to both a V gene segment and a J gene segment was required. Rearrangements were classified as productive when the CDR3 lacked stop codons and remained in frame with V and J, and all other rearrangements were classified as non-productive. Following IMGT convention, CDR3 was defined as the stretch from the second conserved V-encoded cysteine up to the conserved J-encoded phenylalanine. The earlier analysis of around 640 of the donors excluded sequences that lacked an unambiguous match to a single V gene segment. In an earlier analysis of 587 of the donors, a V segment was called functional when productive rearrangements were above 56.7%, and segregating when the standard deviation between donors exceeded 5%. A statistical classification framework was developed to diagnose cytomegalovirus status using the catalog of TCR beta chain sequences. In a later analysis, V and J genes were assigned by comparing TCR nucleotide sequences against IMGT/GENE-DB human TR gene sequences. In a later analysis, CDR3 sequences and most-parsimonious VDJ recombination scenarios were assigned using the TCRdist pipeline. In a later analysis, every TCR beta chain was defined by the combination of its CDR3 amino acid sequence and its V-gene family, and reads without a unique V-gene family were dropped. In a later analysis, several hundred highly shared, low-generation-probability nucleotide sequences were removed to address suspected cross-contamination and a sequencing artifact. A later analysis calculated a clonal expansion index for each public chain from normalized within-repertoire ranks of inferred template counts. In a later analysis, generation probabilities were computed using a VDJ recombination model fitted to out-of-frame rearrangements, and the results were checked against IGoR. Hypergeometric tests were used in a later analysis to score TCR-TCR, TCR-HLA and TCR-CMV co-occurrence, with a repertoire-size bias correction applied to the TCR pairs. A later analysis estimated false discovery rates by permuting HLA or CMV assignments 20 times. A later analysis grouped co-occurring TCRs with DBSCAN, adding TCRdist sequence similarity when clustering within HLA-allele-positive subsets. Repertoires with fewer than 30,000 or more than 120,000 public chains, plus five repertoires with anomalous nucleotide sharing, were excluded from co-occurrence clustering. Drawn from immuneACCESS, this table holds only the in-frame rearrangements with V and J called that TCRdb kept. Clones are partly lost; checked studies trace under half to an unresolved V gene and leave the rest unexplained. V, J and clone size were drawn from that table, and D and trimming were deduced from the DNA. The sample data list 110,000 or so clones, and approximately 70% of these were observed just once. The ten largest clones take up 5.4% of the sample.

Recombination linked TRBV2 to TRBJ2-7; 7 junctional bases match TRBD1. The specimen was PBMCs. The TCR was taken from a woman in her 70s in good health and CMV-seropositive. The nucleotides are TGTGCCAGCAGTGAGGACAGGAAAGTGGAGCAGTACTTC. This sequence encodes CASSEDRKVEQYF.